This TCR beta chain was sequenced during a study of vaccination and CD4 T cells after COVID-19. The Oncomine TCR Beta short-read assay was applied to DNA of cultured CD4+ T cells. From the PCR reads, TCRdb called clonotypes with MiXCR, one entry per CDR3 protein. The sample has about 20,000 distinct CDR3 sequences; more than 20% are singletons. Study results and caveats: The median number of SARS-CoV-2-reactive clonotypes increased from about 20 to 38, a change that did not reach significance.

The germline gives CDR1 MDHEN, CDR2 SYDVKM. After removal of 4 bases from V and 4 bases from J, the junction contained 11 bases not matched to a gene. The CDR3 has 16 residues. As for treatment: approximately 9-day PBMC culture with coronavirus spike peptide pools or control peptides (ViraFEST assay). Details on this clonotype: Its target is unknown.

The receptor was isolated from a human donor with COVID-19. The sequenced material came from cultured CD4+ T cells from blood. The chain couples TRBV28 to TRBJ2-7; 9 positions match TRBD1. The CDR3: CASSSTTGQGYYEQYF. CDR3 coding DNA: TGTGCCAGCAGTTCCACCACCGGACAGGGGTATTACGAGCAGTACTTC.